Listed below are T cell receptor beta chains from one sample, sequenced in a study of shared clonotypes between healthy human individuals. Assay used: immunoSEQ multiplex PCR; TCRdb lists only in-frame clones, some missing. The sample yields 490,000 or so clones, approximately 80% seen once. Sequencing used PBMCs. The receptors come from a woman aged 40 to 55 in good health. Some clones in this sample may be carry-over from other donors' samples. Both conserved end residues are part of each CDR3. Each record gives: J gene, D gene, clone size, V gene, CDR3 protein. D genes are given only for firm matches. A clone size is listed for some rows: how often the clone was seen (once, few, many), or a class if it is expanded.

J gene: TRBJ2-1
D gene: .
clone size: once
V gene: TRBV18
CDR3 protein: CASSPPKREQFF

J gene: TRBJ2-1
D gene: .
clone size: .
V gene: TRBV6-1
CDR3 protein: CASSDRLEGWTHNEQFF

J gene: TRBJ2-7
D gene: .
clone size: .
V gene: TRBV29-1
CDR3 protein: CSVEDQTGPYEQYF

J gene: TRBJ1-1
D gene: .
clone size: .
V gene: TRBV6-5
CDR3 protein: CASVSGSLRAFF

J gene: TRBJ1-3
D gene: .
clone size: .
V gene: TRBV28
CDR3 protein: CASSLFNGYTIYF

J gene: TRBJ2-7
D gene: .
clone size: .
V gene: TRBV5-8
CDR3 protein: CASSFTRSYEQYF

J gene: TRBJ2-7
D gene: TRBD1
clone size: .
V gene: TRBV27
CDR3 protein: CASSLRDRGLEQYF

J gene: TRBJ1-3
D gene: .
clone size: .
V gene: TRBV30
CDR3 protein: CAWGDRSNTIYF

J gene: TRBJ2-6
D gene: .
clone size: .
V gene: TRBV7-9
CDR3 protein: CASSPDGSGANVLTF

J gene: TRBJ2-4
D gene: .
clone size: .
V gene: TRBV6-5
CDR3 protein: CASSEIAKNIQYF

J gene: TRBJ1-1
D gene: .
clone size: .
V gene: TRBV28
CDR3 protein: CASSSLLGGEGTEAFF

J gene: TRBJ2-1
D gene: TRBD2
clone size: .
V gene: TRBV18
CDR3 protein: CASSSTSGSIQFF

J gene: TRBJ1-1
D gene: .
clone size: few
V gene: TRBV11-3
CDR3 protein: CASSLDSWSEAFF

J gene: TRBJ2-2
D gene: TRBD2
clone size: few
V gene: TRBV6-4
CDR3 protein: CASSTSGRAGTGELFF

J gene: TRBJ1-4
D gene: TRBD1
clone size: .
V gene: TRBV7-2
CDR3 protein: CASSPQQGASEKLFF

J gene: TRBJ1-1
D gene: .
clone size: .
V gene: TRBV11-2
CDR3 protein: CASSSSDRNTEAFF

J gene: TRBJ1-1
D gene: .
clone size: .
V gene: TRBV5-1
CDR3 protein: CASSIWVGTEAFF

J gene: TRBJ2-3
D gene: TRBD2
clone size: .
V gene: TRBV15
CDR3 protein: CATSRDKTSGNTQYF

J gene: TRBJ2-1
D gene: TRBD1
clone size: .
V gene: TRBV5-6
CDR3 protein: CASSLLQGPNNEQFF

J gene: TRBJ1-1
D gene: .
clone size: .
V gene: TRBV28
CDR3 protein: CASSLAQGYTEAFF

J gene: TRBJ2-1
D gene: .
clone size: .
V gene: TRBV30
CDR3 protein: CACRGGTNEQFF

J gene: TRBJ1-5
D gene: .
clone size: .
V gene: TRBV18
CDR3 protein: CASSPGNQPQHF

J gene: TRBJ1-2
D gene: .
clone size: .
V gene: TRBV18
CDR3 protein: CASSPDKADGYTF

J gene: TRBJ1-2
D gene: .
clone size: .
V gene: TRBV30
CDR3 protein: CAGGQVAYGYTF

J gene: TRBJ2-5
D gene: .
clone size: .
V gene: TRBV2
CDR3 protein: CASSESVQETQYF

J gene: TRBJ2-7
D gene: .
clone size: once
V gene: TRBV1
CDR3 protein: CTSSQAEGLSYEQYF

J gene: TRBJ2-7
D gene: .
clone size: .
V gene: TRBV27
CDR3 protein: CASSLSGGQPYEQYF